This TCR beta chain stems from a study of T cell changes during pregnancy in multiple sclerosis. Sequenced by immunoSEQ multiplex PCR; TCRdb stores in-frame clones only, minus some. Found here are over 85,000 clones, about nine tenths of them singletons; the top ten hold about 1.7%. This CDR3 region has 15 residues. The germline CDR1 and CDR2 sequences are SGDLS and YYNGEE. The V end lost 0 bases, the J end lost 5 bases, and 11 bases lay between the germline ends. This chain connects TRBV9 to TRBJ1-4; D not resolved. The source was peripheral blood, collected after pregnancy. The receptor comes from a female donor in good health, enrolled as a control in a pregnancy study. CDR3 sequence: CASSVDHSLNEKLFF. In nucleotides, the CDR3 is TGTGCCAGCAGCGTAGATCACAGTCTCAATGAAAAACTGTTTTTT.